Ten or more counts support the clone carrying this T cell receptor beta chain. This sample is drawn from a study of regulatory T cells in long-lasting Graves disease. Stated time point: newly diagnosed GD, antithyroid drugs for less than 3 months. The TCR library was made from RNA that had been extracted from PBMCs in TRIzol. Peripheral blood, at about 9 milliliters, went into EDTA tubes. V lost 6 bases and J 7 bases, leaving 19 bases between the germline ends. The CDR3 is made up of 15 amino acids. CDR1 and CDR2 from the germline V gene are MNHEY and SVGEGT. Assembly of TCR beta libraries relied on iRepertoire HTBI primers together with Arm-PCR of CDR3 regions. TCRdb re-called the multiplex PCR reads through MiXCR, storing one row per CDR3 protein. This sample has about 540,000 distinct CDR3 sequences; approximately 15% occur once, and the top ten carry roughly 9.7%. The data also belong to a second study, concerning T cells in Graves' hyperthyroidism and ophthalmopathy. That paper states: In blood, most of the thyroid clonotypes expanded above 0.001 were also present.

The J gene is TRBJ1-5, the V gene TRBV6-2 or TRBV6-3, with D possibly matching TRBD1 (6 bases). The receptor comes from a man in his thirties or forties with Graves disease. Here the sequenced sample was peripheral blood mononuclear cells (PBMCs), taken at new diagnosis, from a patient treated with antithyroid drugs. The CDR3 nucleotides are TGTGCCAGCAGCGCCCTGGGGGGGGCCGGACAGCCCCAGCATTTT. Protein sequence: CASSALGGAGQPQHF.